Sequencing of this T cell receptor beta chain was carried out in a study of CD4+ T cells in melanoma. Whole-study findings and limits: Reportedly, melanoma neoantigen-specific CD4+ T cells showed varied differentiation states. A reported correlation linked neoantigen-specific CD4+ T cells to CD8+, macrophage and B cell function.

Concerning this clone: The antigen is undetermined.

TCRdb's table, derived via immunoSEQ multiplex PCR, lists solely in-frame clones and lacks some. Here the sample spans 15,000 to 20,000 clones, approximately 84% being singletons. The origin of this receptor is a human donor with melanoma. What was sequenced was cells from a culture (not recorded whether cultured in vitro).

The CDR3 here is CASRKTGVSGANVLTF. In nucleotides, the CDR3 is TGTGCCAGCAGAAAGACAGGGGTCTCTGGGGCCAACGTCCTGACTTTC. The gene calls are TRBV27 and TRBJ2-6, with TRBD1 identical over 8 bases. The V gene end was trimmed by 6 bases and the J gene end by 0 bases; junction bases not matched to a gene: 4. Looked up from germline, CDR1 is MNHEY and CDR2 is SMNVEV (reference sequence). CDR3 length equals 16 residues.